A single sample is the source of the 4 T cell receptor beta chains below, sequenced in a study of blood T cell repertoires in COVID-19. Repertoires were generated with immunoSEQ multiplex PCR, while TCRdb's copy carries only in-frame clones and drops some. Found here are roughly 140,000 clones, 75% to 90% of them singletons; the top ten hold roughly 2%. Sample: peripheral blood. Every receptor here comes from a man in his 70s with acute or convalescent COVID-19.

CDR3 residues: CASSRQGSYNEQFF. The CDR3 DNA is TGTGCCAGCAGCCGACAGGGCTCCTACAATGAGCAGTTCTTC. The chain recombines TRBV11-3 with TRBJ2-1; 7 bases align to TRBD1. The CDR3 length is 14 residues. After removal of 5 bases from V and 0 bases from J, the junction contained 1 base not matched to a gene. Looked up from germline, CDR1 is SGHNT and CDR2 is YENEEA.

The chain employs TRBV10-3 and TRBJ2-6, with 7 bases lining up with TRBD1. The V gene end was trimmed by 10 bases and the J gene end by 2 bases; junction bases not matched to a gene: 14. The CDR3 consists of 17 residues. CDR1 and CDR2 from the germline V gene are ENHRY and SYGVKD. The CDR3 protein is CATEKGQLVAGANVLTF. DNA for the CDR3: TGTGCCACCGAGAAGGGACAGCTGGTTGCTGGGGCCAACGTCCTGACTTTC.

This chain connects TRBV6-5 to TRBJ2-1; no clear D. CDR1 is MNHEY, CDR2 SVGAGI, per germline. V dropped 5 bases and J dropped 0 bases, with 11 bases sitting between them. CDR3 size: 15 residues. The CDR3 coding sequence is TGTGCCAGCAGTATACTCCTTAGCTCCTACAATGAGCAGTTCTTC. This codes for CASSILLSSYNEQFF.

This clone showed up just once. The J gene is TRBJ2-3, the V gene TRBV28, with 7 bases lining up with TRBD2. The CDR3 sequence is 15 residues long. V was pared by 5 bases and J by 3 bases, with 8 bases of the junction left unmatched. Germline CDR1 and CDR2: MDHEN and SYDVKM. The CDR3 is CASSPWREGTDTQYF. Here the CDR3 DNA reads TGTGCCAGCAGTCCTTGGAGGGAGGGGACAGATACGCAGTATTTT.